This T cell receptor (beta chain) was observed in a study of cytomegalovirus exposure and HLA in healthy donors. As for this clone: As yet, its antigen is unknown.

The length of the CDR3 is 14 residues. Germline V CDR1 and CDR2: SGHDT, YYEEEE. V was trimmed by 0 bases and J by 4 bases, leaving 7 bases between them. Amplification used 60 Vbeta primers and 13 Jbeta primers. Original processing methods: Later reanalysis found 75 million to 100 million unique TCR beta chains, approximately 11 million of them shared. The protocol was immunoSEQ multiplex PCR, while the TCRdb copy is restricted to in-frame clones and leaves out a portion. V and J calls and clone size are as listed in that table; D and trimming were resolved from the DNA. In the table there are about 180,000 clones, around 80% of which are singletons. Whole-study results and caveats: The HLA-A and HLA-B alleles of most subjects were reportedly predicted accurately from TCR beta sequences. The only immune exposure information that was available was CMV serostatus. As a later analysis showed, a missense DCLRE1C variant was linked to trimming of TCR beta V- and J-genes.

The chain links TRBV5-6 to TRBJ1-4; D gene unclear. Sequencing was performed on PBMCs. The origin of this receptor is a girl between 5 and 17 years old in good health and CMV-seropositive. The CDR3 spells CASSLGRYNEKLFF. Here the CDR3 DNA reads TGTGCCAGCAGCTTGGGGAGATATAATGAAAAACTGTTTTTT.